The clone carrying this TCR beta chain ranks as large. Antigen unknown. Measured with immunoSEQ multiplex PCR; TCRdb has only the in-frame clones, and not every one. Among tens of thousands of clones listed, under 85% were seen once. The sample belongs to a study of somatic mutations in cytotoxic T cells in rheumatoid arthritis. The V end was cut by 4 bases, the J end by 4 bases, with 19 bases between. The V gene's germline CDR1 is LGHNA and CDR2 YSLEER. The CDR3 has 16 residues. The healthy control group was made up of blood donors, who had a median age of roughly 60 years (range roughly 21-70) and were 45% to 70% female. Study findings and constraints: CD8+ clonality rose with age in rheumatoid arthritis patients, not healthy controls. There was no significant difference in CD8+ T-cell clonality between rheumatoid arthritis patients and age-matched healthy controls.

Material for sequencing was CD8+ T cells sorted from blood. This sequence joins TRBV4-3 and TRBJ1-1; the D gene is possibly TRBD1 (5 bases). The TCR comes from a man between 40 and 49 years old in good health. CDR3 region: CASSRRTGGGGTEAFF. For the CDR3, the DNA is TGCGCCAGCAGCCGCCGAACCGGGGGGGGAGGCACTGAAGCTTTCTTT.